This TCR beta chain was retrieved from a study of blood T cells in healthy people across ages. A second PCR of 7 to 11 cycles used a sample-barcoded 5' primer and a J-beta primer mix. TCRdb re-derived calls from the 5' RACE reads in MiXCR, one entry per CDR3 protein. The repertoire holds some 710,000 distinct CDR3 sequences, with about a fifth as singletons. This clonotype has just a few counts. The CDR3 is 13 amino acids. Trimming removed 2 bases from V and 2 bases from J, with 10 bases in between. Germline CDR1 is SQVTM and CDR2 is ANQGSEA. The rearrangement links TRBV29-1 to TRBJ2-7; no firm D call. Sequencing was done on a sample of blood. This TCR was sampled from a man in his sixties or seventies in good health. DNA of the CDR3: TGCAGCGTTGAATTGGGCGCAACCTACGAGCAGTACTTC. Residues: CSVELGATYEQYF.